This T cell receptor (beta chain) comes out of a study of CD8 T cells in Susac syndrome. TCR beta was sequenced from blood CD8+ and CD4+ T cells. TEMRA cells were FACS-enriched, unlike CD8+ and CD4+ T cells, which were negatively isolated. Regarding the study as a whole: In TEMRA cells and active patients, CD8+ clonal expansion in Susac reached its peak.

Trimming took off 3 bases at V and 8 bases at J, with 16 bases between the two ends. The CDR3 is made up of 13 amino acids. Per the germline V gene, CDR1 is DFQATT and CDR2 is SNEGSKA (reference sequence). About this clonotype itself: Its cognate antigen is unknown.

cDNA came from approximately 0.5 to 1 ug RNA primed by random hexamers. The authors amplified TCR beta CDR3 across 54 Vbeta and 13 Jbeta using immunoSEQ multiplex PCR. TCRdb reprocessed the immunoSEQ multiplex PCR reads with MiXCR, giving one entry per CDR3 protein. The sample records some 120,000 distinct CDR3 sequences, over 85% being singletons. Sequenced: CD8+ T cells from PBMCs. The sequence was collected from a human donor with Susac syndrome. The chain joins TRBV20-1 to TRBJ1-2, with unresolved D. This chain's CDR3 is CSASSAAAWGYTF. For the CDR3, the DNA is TGCAGTGCTAGTTCGGCAGCCGCCTGGGGCTACACCTTC.